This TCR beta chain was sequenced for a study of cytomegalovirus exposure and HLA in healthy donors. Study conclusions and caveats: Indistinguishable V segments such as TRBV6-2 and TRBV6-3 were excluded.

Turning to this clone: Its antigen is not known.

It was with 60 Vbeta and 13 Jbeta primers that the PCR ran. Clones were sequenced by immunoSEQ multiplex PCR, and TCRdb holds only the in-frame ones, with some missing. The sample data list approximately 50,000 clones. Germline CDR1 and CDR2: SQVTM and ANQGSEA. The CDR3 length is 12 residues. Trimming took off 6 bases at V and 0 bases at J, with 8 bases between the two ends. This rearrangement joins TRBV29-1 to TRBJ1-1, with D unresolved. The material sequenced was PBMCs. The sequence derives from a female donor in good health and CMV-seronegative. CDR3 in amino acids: CSVRRMNTEAFF. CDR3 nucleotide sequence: TGCAGCGTACGCAGGATGAACACTGAAGCTTTCTTT.